These 14 T cell receptor beta chains were sequenced from one sample in a study of monozygotic twins with inflammatory bowel disease. Reprocessing the 5' RACE reads, TCRdb reports a single entry for every CDR3 protein and omits DNA. Reported are some 300,000 distinct CDR3 sequences; the ten largest clones contain about 5%. Source material: blood. The receptors stem from a human donor with ulcerative colitis or Crohn's disease, or a healthy co-twin of an affected twin (not recorded which).

V usage is TRBV2 and J usage is TRBJ1-2. This CDR3 spans 13 amino acids. Germline CDR1 reads SNHLY; CDR2 reads FYNNEI. This CDR3 is CASSEVQPYGYTF.

The V and J genes are TRBV5-5 and TRBJ2-3; no DNA is available, so the TRBD1 call from TCRdb remains unchecked. Germline CDR1 and CDR2: SGHKS and YYEKEE (reference sequence). This CDR3 spans 16 amino acids. CDR3 region: CASSPGWGASTDTQYF.

This chain links TRBV6-1 with TRBJ2-5; the TCRdb D gene call, TRBD2, has no DNA to confirm it. The CDR3 covers 15 residues. The germline gives CDR1 MNHNS, CDR2 SASEGT. The CDR3 here is CASSTGTSGMETQYF.

The chain links TRBV30 to TRBJ1-3. The CDR3 is made up of 12 amino acids. CDR1 is GTSNPN and CDR2 is SVGIG in the germline V gene (reference sequence). The CDR3 spells CAWDRSGNTIYF.

CDR3: CASTQGHSTGELFF. The chain carries TRBV28 and TRBJ2-2; TCRdb outputs TRBD1, but without DNA this stays unchecked. Germline V gives CDR1 MDHEN, CDR2 SYDVKM. The CDR3 consists of 14 residues.

V usage is TRBV19 and J usage is TRBJ2-2; TCRdb designates TRBD1, a call that cannot be tested without DNA. CDR3 length: 16 amino acids. CDR1 is LNHDA, CDR2 SQIVND, per germline (reference sequence). The CDR3 reads CASSAEQGLNTGELFF. Supplemented by reference TRBV19 and TRBJ2-2, the full variable domain reads DGGITQSPKYLFRKEGQNVTLSCEQNLNHDAMYWYRQDPGQGLRLIYYSQIVNDFQKGDIAEGYSVSREKKESFPLTVTSAQKNPTAFYLCASSAEQGLNTGELFFGEGSRLTVL.

This chain's CDR3 is CASSGGTGGGTEAFF. This sequence joins TRBV9 and TRBJ1-1; the D call of TRBD1 rests on TCRdb alone, since no DNA is present to check it. CDR3 length: 15 residues. The germline CDR1 and CDR2 sequences are SGDLS and YYNGEE.

The V call is TRBV27, the J call TRBJ1-1; TCRdb calls TRBD1, which cannot be checked without DNA. This CDR3 has 16 residues. In germline, CDR1 is MNHEY, CDR2 SMNVEV (reference sequence). The chain's CDR3 is CASSLKRPVGNTEAFF.

J is TRBJ1-5 and V is TRBV19; TCRdb proposes TRBD1, but this gene call is untestable without DNA. Looked up from germline, CDR1 is LNHDA and CDR2 is SQIVND (reference sequence). This CDR3 region has 14 residues. The CDR3 here is CASTTPQGNQPQHF.

This rearrangement joins TRBV10-2 to TRBJ1-1; the TRBD1 assignment by TCRdb is unverifiable without DNA. The V gene's germline CDR1 is WSHSY and CDR2 SAAADI. The length of the CDR3 is 15 residues. CDR3 protein: CASKGQGARDTEAFF.

This chain uses TRBV11-2 with TRBJ2-3; TCRdb's D call, TRBD2, is unchecked because there is no DNA. The CDR3 consists of 18 residues. Germline V lookup: CDR1 SGHAT, CDR2 FQNNGV. The CDR3 protein is CASRLGALGGRSTDTQYF.

This chain joins TRBV2 and TRBJ1-2. Germline V gene sequence: CDR1 SNHLY, CDR2 FYNNEI. The CDR3 sequence is 12 residues long. CDR3 amino acids: CASSVWNYGYTF.

This chain connects TRBV7-8 to TRBJ2-2; TCRdb's assignment of TRBD1 cannot be checked, as there is no DNA. The CDR3 is made up of 16 amino acids. Germline CDR1 and CDR2: SGHVS and FQNEAQ. The CDR3 loop is CASSLGQRTGTGELFF.

The chain uses TRBV9 and TRBJ1-4; TCRdb's D call, TRBD1, is unchecked because there is no DNA. Germline V CDR1 and CDR2: SGDLS, YYNGEE. The CDR3 length is 15 residues. CDR3 sequence reads: CASSVGGQGNGKLFF.